Below, 14 T cell receptor beta chains from the same sample are listed, as sequenced in a study of blood T cell repertoires in COVID-19. Sequenced by immunoSEQ multiplex PCR; TCRdb stores in-frame clones only, minus some. The data show some 240,000 clones, around 84% seen once. The sample was peripheral blood. All receptors derive from a human donor in a cohort sampled during active COVID-19.

Points on this clone: This same CDR3 is encoded by further DNA sequences in the sample. V is TRBV24-1 and J is TRBJ1-5; 12 bases map to TRBD1. V lost 7 bases to trimming and J lost 10 bases; unmatched junction nucleotides: 13. Germline CDR1 and CDR2: KGHDR and SFDVKD. This CDR3 is 16 amino acids long. The CDR3 DNA is TGTGCCACCAGCCGTAAGGGACAGGGGGCCGGTCAACCCCAGCATTTT. It translates to CATSRKGQGAGQPQHF.

The rearrangement uses TRBV19 and TRBJ1-2; possibly TRBD1 for D (5 bases). The CDR3 extends over 13 amino acids. The germline gives CDR1 LNHDA, CDR2 SQIVND (reference sequence). With 6 bases removed from V and 7 bases from J, the gap between germline ends came to 15 bases. CDR3 bases: TGTGCCAGTAGCCAGACGGGACTTGTTGGCTACACCTTC. Translation gives CASSQTGLVGYTF.

The V gene is TRBV5-5, the J gene TRBJ1-6; 8 bases are a match to TRBD1. V shed 4 bases, J shed 12 bases, and the junction held 12 bases outside the gene matches. The CDR3 loop spans 15 amino acids. Germline lookup yields CDR1 SGHKS and CDR2 YYEKEE (reference sequence). CDR3 loop: CASSLVTGVGGPLHF. CDR3 sequence (DNA): TGTGCCAGCAGCCTTGTGACAGGGGTTGGAGGACCCCTCCACTTT.

This clone appeared many times. This chain connects TRBV5-6 to TRBJ1-1, with 7 positions matching TRBD1. The V gene end was trimmed by 2 bases and the J gene end by 5 bases; junction bases not matched to a gene: 6. The V gene's germline CDR1 is SGHDT and CDR2 YYEEEE. CDR3 length: 14 residues. The CDR3 bases are TGTGCCAGCAGCTTCATCGACAGGGAGACTGAAGCTTTCTTT. It yields the protein CASSFIDRETEAFF.

The chain combines TRBV27 with TRBJ1-1; perhaps TRBD1 as D (6 bases). The V gene's germline CDR1 is MNHEY and CDR2 SMNVEV (reference sequence). Trimming stripped 6 bases from V and 1 base from J, with 15 bases between. The CDR3 is 15 residues long. The CDR3 protein is CASSSLGAGNTEAFF. The CDR3 nucleotides read TGTGCCAGCAGCTCCCTGGGGGCCGGGAACACTGAAGCTTTCTTT.

This clone occurred a few times. V and J are TRBV5-8 and TRBJ2-7, with 13 bases identical to TRBD2. The CDR3 totals 16 residues. The J segment lost 1 base and the V segment lost 4 bases, leaving 5 bases of the junction unmatched. Germline CDR1 and CDR2: SGHTS and YDEGEE. CDR3 protein: CASSPRLAGGSYEQYF. Written as DNA, the CDR3 is TGTGCCAGCAGCCCAAGACTAGCGGGAGGTTCCTACGAGCAGTACTTC.

This rearrangement joins TRBV5-6 to TRBJ1-5, with 9 bases identical to TRBD1. CDR1 and CDR2 (germline): SGHDT, YYEEEE. J was trimmed by 2 bases and V by 1 base; bases with no gene match: 7. This CDR3 spans 17 amino acids. This CDR3 reads CASSLNLRQGGNQPQHF. For the CDR3, the DNA is TGTGCCAGCAGCTTGAACCTCCGACAGGGGGGCAATCAGCCCCAGCATTTT.

The chain joins TRBV11-2 to TRBJ1-1; TRBD1 matches 7 bases. Germline-derived CDR1 and CDR2 are SGHAT and FQNNGV. The CDR3 totals 15 residues. Losses at the gene ends were 3 bases for V and 1 base for J; bases not matched to a gene: 5. This chain's CDR3 is CASSFTTGPNTEAFF. CDR3 bases: TGTGCCAGCAGCTTCACGACAGGGCCGAACACTGAAGCTTTCTTT. Filled out from reference TRBV11-2 and TRBJ1-1, the complete variable domain reads EAGVAQSPRYKIIEKRQSVAFWCNPISGHATLYWYQQILGQGPKLLIQFQNNGVVDDSQLPKDRFSAERLKGVDSTLKIQPAKLEDSAVYLCASSFTTGPNTEAFFGQGTRLTVV.

This clone was counted a single time. V is TRBV3-1 (or the pseudogene TRBV3-2) and J is TRBJ1-6; no definite D call. From germline, CDR1 is LGHDT and CDR2 YNNKEL (reference sequence). This CDR3 has 14 residues. V lost 2 bases and J lost 18, with 20 bases in between. The DNA of the CDR3 is TGTGCCAGCAGCCAAAGTTCATCCGAGGATCTGCACCACTTT. This encodes CASSQSSSEDLHHF.

This sequence joins TRBV5-4 and TRBJ2-7; no clear D gene. The CDR3 totals 14 residues. V shed 3 bases and J shed 1 base, with 11 bases lying between them. CDR1 and CDR2 (germline): SGHNT, YYREEE (reference sequence). DNA of the CDR3: TGTGCCAGCAGCTCAGACACGGCTTCCTACGAGCAGTACTTC. It is translated as CASSSDTASYEQYF.

The chain links TRBV11-2 to TRBJ2-2; D call uncertain. The CDR3 contains 16 residues. Trimming took 1 base from V and 2 from J, leaving 11 bases between them. Germline CDR1 and CDR2: SGHAT and FQNNGV. CDR3 loop: CASSLVVGPNTGELFF. The CDR3, as DNA: TGTGCCAGCAGCTTAGTTGTTGGCCCCAACACCGGGGAGCTGTTTTTT.

The chain is built from TRBV11-2 and TRBJ1-2, with a weak D call TRBD1 (5 bases). V lost 1 base, J lost 4 bases, and 10 bases lay in between. The CDR3 totals 14 residues. Germline V gene sequence: CDR1 SGHAT, CDR2 FQNNGV. The CDR3 sequence: CASSLVQGGYGYTF. The DNA of the CDR3 is TGTGCCAGCAGCTTAGTTCAGGGCGGCTATGGCTACACCTTC.

This clone was found once. This rearrangement joins TRBV7-9 to TRBJ2-3, with TRBD2 matching over 11 bases. Germline V gives CDR1 SEHNR, CDR2 FQNEAQ (reference sequence). V trimming: 1 base; J trimming: 4 bases; junction bases outside the gene matches: 1. This CDR3 spans 15 amino acids. CDR3 coding DNA: TGTGCCAGCAGCTTAGTACTAGCGGGAGCAGATACGCAGTATTTT. It is translated as CASSLVLAGADTQYF. The whole variable domain, remainder taken from reference TRBV7-9 and TRBJ2-3, is DTGVSQNPRHKITKRGQNVTFRCDPISEHNRLYWYRQTLGQGPEFLTYFQNEAQLEKSRLLSDRFSAERPKGSFSTLEIQRTEQGDSAMYLCASSLVLAGADTQYFGPGTRLTVL.

The V call is TRBV3-1 (or the pseudogene TRBV3-2), the J call TRBJ2-2; 10 positions agree with TRBD1. The CDR3 is 16 amino acids. Per germline, CDR1 LGHDT and CDR2 YNNKEL (reference sequence). Trimming cost V 2 bases and J 6 bases; bases outside gene matches: 6. As DNA, the CDR3 is TGTGCCAGCAGCCAACCCAAAGGGACAGGGGCCGGGGAGCTGTTTTTT. It yields the protein CASSQPKGTGAGELFF.